What follows are 12 T cell receptor beta chains derived from one specimen sequenced in a study of T cells in Graves' hyperthyroidism and ophthalmopathy. TCR beta CDR3 regions were amplified from RNA. The HTBI primer set drove a first-round RT-PCR of the TCR CDR3. TCRdb redid the calling of the multiplex PCR reads with MiXCR, one entry per CDR3 protein. The sample records about 640,000 distinct CDR3 sequences, less than 25% being singletons. The specimen was blood. The origin of the receptors is a man aged 30-40 years with Graves' ophthalmopathy.

This clonotype was seen more than once but under ten times. Here the CDR3 reads CASSDRLAGYNEQFF. The CDR3 DNA reads TGCGCCAGCAGTGATAGACTAGCGGGGTACAATGAGCAGTTCTTC. This sequence joins TRBV10-1 and TRBJ2-1; 11 bases are a match to TRBD2. The germline V gene has CDR1 WNHNN and CDR2 SYGVQD (reference sequence). With V trimmed by 3 bases and J by 4 bases, 2 bases remained unmatched. CDR3 length equals 15 residues.

This chain links TRBV28 with TRBJ1-5; the D gene is possibly TRBD1 (6 bases). The CDR3 contains 14 residues. Germline values: CDR1 MDHEN, CDR2 SYDVKM. V was cut by 9 bases and J by 2 bases, with 14 bases left in between. This CDR3 is CASYGGAGNQPQHF. CDR3 DNA sequence: TGTGCCAGTTACGGGGGCGCGGGCAATCAGCCCCAGCATTTT.

This clonotype was seen a handful of times. The chain recombines TRBV7-2 with TRBJ2-7, with 10 bases that match TRBD2. The J segment lost 4 bases and the V segment lost 3 bases, leaving 6 bases of the junction unmatched. Germline lookup yields CDR1 SGHTA and CDR2 FQGNSA. This CDR3 is built from 15 residues. The CDR3 region is CASSFSGTSVYEQYF. CDR3 in DNA: TGTGCCAGCAGCTTCTCCGGGACTAGCGTTTACGAGCAGTACTTC.

This clonotype showed up many times. This rearrangement joins TRBV5-1 to TRBJ2-1; 11 bases map to TRBD2. The J segment lost 4 bases and the V segment lost 6 bases, leaving 6 bases of the junction unmatched. Germline V CDR1 and CDR2: SGHRS, YFSETQ. The CDR3 covers 15 residues. The CDR3 sequence: CASTAGLAVYNEQFF. In nucleotides, the CDR3 is TGCGCCAGCACCGCGGGACTAGCGGTTTACAATGAGCAGTTCTTC.

A note on this clonotype: A much bigger clone sits one base away, suggesting this may be a read error. V gene TRBV7-2 combines with J gene TRBJ2-7, with D uncertain. The V gene's germline CDR1 is SGHTA and CDR2 FQGNSA. There are 14 residues in the CDR3. The V end lost 4 bases, the J end lost 1 base, and 11 bases lay between the germline ends. The chain's CDR3 is CASSSSFGSYEQYF. The CDR3 nucleotides read TGTGCCAGCAGCTCGAGTTTCGGGTCCTACGAGCAGTACTTC.

This clonotype was seen repeatedly, ten times or more. The rearrangement uses TRBV7-2 and TRBJ1-2; D is undetermined. The germline V gene has CDR1 SGHTA and CDR2 FQGNSA. This CDR3 is built from 16 residues. V shed 5 bases and J shed 3 bases, with 19 bases lying between them. The CDR3 loop reads CASSPVGGDRYYGYTF. CDR3 bases: TGTGCCAGCAGCCCTGTCGGTGGAGACCGGTACTATGGCTACACCTTC.

This rearrangement joins TRBV6-5 to TRBJ1-6; weak D call: TRBD1 (5 bases). V lost 0 bases, J lost 6 bases, and 12 bases lay in between. The germline gives CDR1 MNHEY, CDR2 SVGAGI. This CDR3 is built from 16 residues. The CDR3 sequence: CASSYSTRGFNSPLHF. CDR3 nucleotide sequence: TGTGCCAGCAGTTACTCTACCCGGGGCTTTAATTCACCCCTCCACTTT.

This clonotype was detected many times. The DNA of the CDR3 is TGTGCCTGGAGCGAGGGGGGGAACTATGGCTACACCTTC. As protein: CAWSEGGNYGYTF. This rearrangement joins TRBV30 to TRBJ1-2; maybe TRBD1 (6 bases). V lost 3 bases and J lost 2, with 10 bases in between. CDR3 length: 13 amino acids. Germline loops: CDR1 GTSNPN, CDR2 SVGIG (reference sequence).

The CDR3 region is CASSQELNRGSPLHF. The CDR3 DNA is TGCGCCAGCAGCCAAGAGTTAAACAGGGGTTCACCCCTCCACTTT. The chain combines TRBV4-3 with TRBJ1-6; 7 bases fit TRBD1. The CDR3 length is 15 residues. V lost 0 bases to trimming and J lost 9 bases; unmatched junction nucleotides: 5. Germline V gene sequence: CDR1 LGHNA, CDR2 YSLEER.

Ten or more counts support this clonotype. V gene TRBV11-2 combines with J gene TRBJ2-2; no clear D gene. The CDR3 runs 14 residues. The V end lost 5 bases, the J end lost 5 bases, and 12 bases lay between the germline ends. Germline V gene data show CDR1 as SGHAT and CDR2 as FQNNGV. The CDR3 here is CASSGPLRTGELFF. Written as DNA, the CDR3 is TGTGCCAGCAGCGGCCCCTTACGAACCGGGGAGCTGTTTTTT.

This clonotype was observed a few times. V is TRBV28 and J is TRBJ2-4; 7 positions agree with TRBD1. V was pared by 6 bases and J by 10 bases, with 6 bases of the junction left unmatched. The germline V gene has CDR1 MDHEN and CDR2 SYDVKM. The CDR3 length is 12 residues. In DNA, the CDR3 is TGTGCCAGCAGCAGGGACAGCTTAATTCAGTACTTC. Translating gives CASSRDSLIQYF. Drawing the rest from reference TRBV28 and TRBJ2-4, the complete variable domain is DVKVTQSSRYLVKRTGEKVFLECVQDMDHENMFWYRQDPGLGLRLIYFSYDVKMKEKGDIPEGYSVSREKKERFSLILESASTNQTSMYLCASSRDSLIQYFGAGTRLSVL.

CDR3 amino acids: CASSLPDIIRHEQFF. CDR3 nucleotide sequence: TGTGCCAGCAGCCTCCCAGACATCATCAGGCATGAGCAGTTCTTC. The chain couples TRBV5-8 to TRBJ2-1, with unresolved D. Trimming cost V 4 bases and J 8 bases, with 19 bases left between them. This CDR3 is built from 15 residues. The germline CDR1 and CDR2 sequences are SGHTS and YDEGEE. The whole variable domain, remainder taken from reference TRBV5-8 and TRBJ2-1, is EAGVTQSPTHLIKTRGQQATLRCSPISGHTSVYWYQQALGLGLQFLLWYDEGEERNRGNFPPRFSGRQFPNYSSELNVNALELEDSALYLCASSLPDIIRHEQFFGPGTRLTVL.